This T cell receptor beta chain was retrieved from a study of T cells in women clearing cervical HPV infection listed by TCRdb under 2018. The study in broad terms: The cases were 25 women with histologically confirmed HPV16-related CIN3 or worse, and 2 of these cases were invasive cancers. Controls were 25 women whose single incident HPV16 infection cleared within 12 months without precancer or cancer developing. Blood from cases was drawn at the visit where the lesion was first identified, while blood from controls was drawn once the infection was no longer detected. For cases, a median interval of nearly 150 days, with an interquartile range of 90 to 200 days, was observed between lesion detection and blood sampling. HLA typing was available for only a few women, so HLA type could not be excluded as a confounder. An exploratory proof-of-principle case-control study, nested within the Guanacaste HPV Natural History Study in Costa Rica, was conducted to compare TCR repertoires across cervical HPV16 outcomes. Cases and controls were matched on year of sample collection and on age within five years. Cases had a median age of about 34 years and controls had a median age of approximately 38, with no significant differences in baseline characteristics. In the parent cohort, some 10,000 women aged 18 or older were enrolled in Guanacaste, Costa Rica, during about 1993 to 1994 and were followed for 7 to 8 years. Five blinded duplicates per group were added as quality controls, so that about 60 samples were obtained: roughly 50 participants and some 10 replicates. Summary of the overall study and its limitations: CIN3+ cases had significantly higher TCR repertoire richness than controls across sequencing depths, but evenness did not differ between the groups. Random forest classifiers combining richness and V gene abundances distinguished cases from controls with an estimated AUC of about 0.8. Lower TRBV6-7 relative abundance was observed in cases than in controls (roughly 0.12% versus 0.15%; Bonferroni P = 0.0008). The cross-sectional design could not show whether the associations came before the infection or were a result of it, and neither effector/memory subsets nor HPV-specific T cells were isolated. Because the number of T cells in each sample was unknown, differences in richness could reflect differing T-cell content rather than repertoire biology.

Every participant had a single incident cervical HPV16 infection, and women with prevalent HPV16 infections were excluded. Cervical HPV DNA was detected with MY09/MY11 PCR, and genotyping was done with dot-blot hybridization. Fifteen mL of heparinized blood were centrifuged, and the buffy coat was aliquoted, frozen at -30°C, then stored at -80°C. Genomic DNA was extracted from buffy coat specimens using QIAGEN kits. As concerns this clone: Its antigen specificity is not known. The read ends 3 residues early relative to the CDR3; the germline J gene fills the gap.

TCR beta CDR3 regions were amplified by multiplex PCR using the immunoSEQ assay from an average of around 1.2 ug genomic DNA per sample. To correct primer bias, the assay used a complete synthetic TCR repertoire to set an amplification baseline. The amplicons were sequenced using the Illumina platform. Per the original workflow: Sequences were error-corrected by clustering with frequency ratios and a modified nearest-neighbor algorithm, then analyzed in the immunoSEQ Analyzer with IMGT gene definitions. TCR richness and evenness were averaged over 20 rarefaction repeats at each rarefaction depth, excluding samples with fewer sequences than the depth. Wilcoxon rank sum tests with FDR correction were used to compare V, D and J gene relative abundances between the groups. An intraclass correlation of approximately 96% for TCR richness and an average of about 77% across some 70 gene segments were obtained from the blinded duplicates. TCRdb stores this immuneACCESS table with in-frame sequences only. Part of the clones is absent; in the studies checked, under half of the shortfall reflects unresolved V genes, and no reason is known for the rest. The V and J calls and the clone size are those of that table, but D and trimming were determined from the DNA. The data table for this sample lists tens of thousands of clones. The ten largest clonotypes hold roughly 6.5% of the sample.

Spanning cysteine to phenylalanine, the CDR3 consists of 15 amino acids. Only the CDR3 bases that were read are kept: 36 of them, in frame from base 1. CDR1 and CDR2 are drawn from the germline V gene: SGDLS, YYNGEE. V drops 4 bases and J drops 2 bases, leaving 15 bases in between. The sequence was obtained from a woman aged 18 to 69 with a cervical HPV16 infection that either progressed to CIN3+ or cleared (not recorded which). The sequencing sample was made of blood buffy coat. The chain is made from TRBV9 and TRBJ1-2; no confident D gene assignment can be made. The CDR3 has the sequence CASSTQSVGNYGYTF. CDR3 DNA (partial): TGTGCCAGCAGCACCCAATCCGTGGGCAACTATGGC.